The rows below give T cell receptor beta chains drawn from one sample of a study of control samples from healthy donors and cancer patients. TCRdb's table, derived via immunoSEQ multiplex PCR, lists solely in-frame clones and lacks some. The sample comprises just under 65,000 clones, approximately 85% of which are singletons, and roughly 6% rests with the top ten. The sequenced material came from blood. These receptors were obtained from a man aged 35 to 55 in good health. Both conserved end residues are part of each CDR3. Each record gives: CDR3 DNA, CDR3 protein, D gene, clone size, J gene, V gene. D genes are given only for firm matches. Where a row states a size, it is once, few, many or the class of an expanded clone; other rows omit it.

TGTGCCAGTGAAACAGGGGGCGCGGGCAATCAGCCCCAGCATTTT CASETGGAGNQPQHF TRBD1 NA TRBJ1-5 TRBV19
TGTGCCAGTAGAGGAGATCCCTACACTGAAGCTTTCTTT CASRGDPYTEAFF NA once TRBJ1-1 TRBV19
TGTGCCAGCAGCCATGGGGACAGGGATAATTCACCCCTCCACTTT CASSHGDRDNSPLHF TRBD1 NA TRBJ1-6 TRBV11-2
TGTGCCACTTCCGGGGCGGGTGTCGCTGAAGCTTTCTTT CATSGAGVAEAFF NA NA TRBJ1-1 TRBV27
TGTGCCAGCAGCGGAGATACGCAGTATTTT CASSGDTQYF NA NA TRBJ2-3 TRBV9
TGTGCCAGCAGTGAAGGAGGGGGGAATGGGGAGACCCAGTACTTC CASSEGGGNGETQYF NA once TRBJ2-5 TRBV6-1
TGTGCCAGCAGTGAAGCAGGGGGGGTTGAAAAACTGTTTTTT CASSEAGGVEKLFF NA NA TRBJ1-4 TRBV6-1
TGTGCCAGCAGCTTAGAGGTAGCCGTTCACTATGGCTACACCTTC CASSLEVAVHYGYTF NA once TRBJ1-2 TRBV7-9
TGTGCCAGTAGTCCCCAGAGGGGGGGCGGCACTGAAGCTTTCTTT CASSPQRGGGTEAFF NA NA TRBJ1-1 TRBV19
TGTGCCAGTAGTCAGACAGGCGCTGGCACTGAAGCTTTCTTT CASSQTGAGTEAFF NA NA TRBJ1-1 TRBV19
TGTGCCTGGAGTGAAGCGTTCAATGAGCAGTTCTTC CAWSEAFNEQFF NA NA TRBJ2-1 TRBV30
TGTGCCAGCAGCCCCTGGGCGGGGGGATCCACAGATACGCAGTATTTT CASSPWAGGSTDTQYF TRBD2 NA TRBJ2-3 TRBV5-4
TGCGCCAGCAGCTTGGGGCCAGGACCCAATGAGCAGTTCTTC CASSLGPGPNEQFF NA NA TRBJ2-1 TRBV5-1
TGTGCCAGCAGCTTAGCACAGGGCGCCTATGGCTACACCTTC CASSLAQGAYGYTF NA NA TRBJ1-2 TRBV7-2
TGTGCCAGCAGTGGGGGCTGGGCAGGGGGCGTTGAGCAGTTCTTC CASSGGWAGGVEQFF TRBD1 NA TRBJ2-1 TRBV28
TGTGCCAGCAGCGGTAGCGGGAGTCATGAGCAGTTCTTC CASSGSGSHEQFF TRBD2 NA TRBJ2-1 TRBV9
TGTGCCAGTAGTATATTGGAAGGCTCTGGGGCCAACGTCCTGACTTTC CASSILEGSGANVLTF NA once TRBJ2-6 TRBV19
TGTGCCAGCAGCTTTCGGCGGGCCCTCTACGAGCAGTACTTC CASSFRRALYEQYF NA NA TRBJ2-7 TRBV7-2
TGTGCCAGCAGTGAGTGGGGTAACCCCCTCGGGAACACCATATATTTT CASSEWGNPLGNTIYF NA NA TRBJ1-3 TRBV25-1
TGTGCCGGGGGGGACTCCTTCACAGATACGCAGTATTTT CAGGDSFTDTQYF TRBD2 few TRBJ2-3 TRBV6-6
TGTGCCAGCAGTTACTCCAGGGATCAGCCCCAGCATTTT CASSYSRDQPQHF NA NA TRBJ1-5 TRBV6-5
TGTGCCAGCAGCTCTAGGGTCGGGGCATTCGGGGAGCTGTTTTTT CASSSRVGAFGELFF NA NA TRBJ2-2 TRBV9
TGTGCCAGCAGTACCTTAGCGGGGGGCTACAATGAGCAGTTCTTC CASSTLAGGYNEQFF TRBD2 NA TRBJ2-1 TRBV6-4
TGTGCCATACTCCGGGATCGGGAGCAGTACTTC CAILRDREQYF NA NA TRBJ2-7 TRBV10-3
TGTGCCAGCAGTTATCTAGGGGGATCCTACGAGCAGTACTTC CASSYLGGSYEQYF NA NA TRBJ2-7 TRBV6-5
TGCGCCAGCAGCTTGGTACAGGATAACTACAATGAGCAGTTCTTC CASSLVQDNYNEQFF NA NA TRBJ2-1 TRBV5-1
TGTGCCAGCAGCGCACTACAGGGGGGCGTGCACTATGGCTACACCTTC CASSALQGGVHYGYTF TRBD1 NA TRBJ1-2 TRBV9